This T cell receptor (beta chain) was profiled in a study of cytomegalovirus exposure and HLA in healthy donors. V trimming: 4 bases; J trimming: 3 bases; junction bases outside the gene matches: 5. The CDR3 has 15 residues. Germline V lookup: CDR1 MNHEY, CDR2 SVGAGI. Assay used: immunoSEQ multiplex PCR; TCRdb lists only in-frame clones, some missing. The sample includes 200,000 to 250,000 clones, approximately 90% seen only once; the top ten take 2.6%. The sequence came from a man aged 18-30 years in good health and CMV-seronegative. This sequence joins TRBV6-5 and TRBJ2-2, with TRBD2 matching 7 bases. The sample consisted of PBMCs. The CDR3 loop is CASSSPGRDTGELFF. CDR3 coding DNA: TGTGCCAGCAGTTCCCCTGGGAGGGACACCGGGGAGCTGTTTTTT.